This entry is about one T cell receptor beta chain. This entry belongs to a study of control samples from healthy donors and cancer patients. The CDR3 sequence is 16 residues long. The V gene's germline CDR1 is SGHAT and CDR2 FQNNGV. V dropped 2 bases and J dropped 1 base, with 14 bases sitting between them. Generated by immunoSEQ multiplex PCR, the TCRdb table keeps only in-frame clones and is missing some. The data contain 150,000 to 200,000 clones, around 94% of them singletons. The rearrangement links TRBV11-2 to TRBJ2-5; D is unclear. Sequenced material: blood. This TCR was sampled from a woman aged 18-29 years in good health. CDR3 nucleotide sequence: TGTGCCAGCAGCTTAAAAGTCGGGTGGGTCCAAGAGACCCAGTACTTC. This gives the protein CASSLKVGWVQETQYF.